This T cell receptor beta chain was observed in a study of blood T cell repertoires in COVID-19. Across the whole study: Samples of COVID-19 (acute and convalescent) were obtained from the United States, Italy and Spain. From T cells, B-cell-depleted T cells, or PBMCs came the material, which was cDNA or gDNA.

TCRdb keeps only in-frame clones here, not all; method: immunoSEQ multiplex PCR. Of 150,000 to 200,000 clones in the sample, 65% to 90% were seen once. Trimming cost V 0 bases and J 3 bases, with 14 bases left between them. Looked up from germline, CDR1 is MNHEY and CDR2 is SMNVEV (reference sequence). The CDR3 length is 17 residues. This TCR derives from a human donor in a cohort sampled during active COVID-19. Source material: peripheral blood. The chain uses TRBV27 and TRBJ2-2, with D perhaps TRBD1 (7 bases). The CDR3 DNA reads TGTGCCAGCAGTTTATCGCCCAGGGGGGCGTACACCGGGGAGCTGTTTTTT. Its protein is CASSLSPRGAYTGELFF.